This entry lists 14 T cell receptor beta chains sequenced from one sample in a study of post-analysis software for immune sequencing data (dated by TCRdb to 2014 to 2015). Points the paper makes about the study in general: Patients showed significantly higher frequencies than controls for roughly five TRBV segments, among them TRBV5-6, TRBV5-1 and TRBV20-1.

Library preparation was by PCR. For sequencing, an Illumina HiSeq 2500 was employed. Unique molecular identifiers were incorporated into TCR beta cDNA libraries to reduce PCR and sequencing biases. Starting from the raw public reads, TCRdb applied fastp trimming at Q25, assembled clones with MiXCR and retained in-frame beta chains. One record per CDR3 amino acid sequence lists the most common genes and DNA. The sample yields 350,000 to 500,000 distinct CDR3 sequences; 30% to 40% were counted once. The top ten hold approximately 7.7% of the sample. Their antigens remain unidentified. The source material was blood. These receptors originate from a girl aged 2-10 years with multiple sclerosis.

This clonotype was counted only a few times. The rearrangement links TRBV11-2 to TRBJ1-1, with 9 bases lining up with TRBD1. V lost 4 bases to trimming and J lost 0 bases; unmatched junction nucleotides: 9. The germline V gene encodes CDR1 SGHAT and CDR2 FQNNGV. This CDR3 is 17 amino acids long. The CDR3 DNA reads as TGTGCCAGCAGCTCGTCCCCGGGACAGGGACTGAACACTGAAGCTTTCTTT. Protein: CASSSSPGQGLNTEAFF.

This clonotype has just a few counts. The V and J genes are TRBV5-1 and TRBJ2-3; D gene uncertain. The germline V gene encodes CDR1 SGHRS and CDR2 YFSETQ. Between the trimmed V and J ends, which lost 0 bases and 4 bases, there was a span of 12 bases. This CDR3 comprises 15 residues. CDR3 residues: CASSLGQLSSDTQYF. The CDR3 coding sequence is TGCGCCAGCAGCTTGGGCCAGCTTTCCTCAGATACGCAGTATTTT.

The chain is built from TRBV6-2 or TRBV6-3 and TRBJ2-1; D gene unclear. The CDR3 is made up of 12 amino acids. V was shortened by 5 bases and J by 6 bases, with 8 bases between the two germline ends. Germline lookup yields CDR1 MNHEY and CDR2 SVGEGT. The DNA for the CDR3 is TGTGCCAGCAGTGGTCTTGGCAATGAGCAGTTCTTC. Protein sequence: CASSGLGNEQFF.

The V call is TRBV20-1, the J call TRBJ1-1; the D gene is possibly TRBD1 (5 bases). CDR1 is DFQATT and CDR2 is SNEGSKA in the germline V gene (reference sequence). Trimming took off 5 bases at V and 0 bases at J, with 13 bases between the two ends. CDR3 length: 14 amino acids. CDR3 protein: CSAGVRGVNTEAFF. The CDR3, as DNA: TGCAGTGCTGGAGTTAGGGGCGTGAACACTGAAGCTTTCTTT.

A few counts support this clonotype. The genes are TRBV2 and TRBJ2-1; 10 bases match TRBD2. CDR1 SNHLY and CDR2 FYNNEI come from the germline V gene. The CDR3 loop spans 15 amino acids. After removal of 1 base from V and 8 bases from J, the junction contained 5 bases not matched to a gene. CDR3 amino acids: CASSEEASGGDEQFF. The CDR3 DNA follows: TGTGCCAGCAGTGAAGAGGCTAGCGGGGGTGATGAGCAGTTCTTC.

A single count supports this clonotype. V gene TRBV5-5 combines with J gene TRBJ1-1; tentative D call: TRBD1 (5 bases). CDR3 length equals 15 residues. Looked up from germline, CDR1 is SGHKS and CDR2 is YYEKEE (reference sequence). V was clipped by 4 bases and J by 2 bases, with 15 bases between them. In DNA, the CDR3 is TGTGCCAGCAGCCCCAGGGCCTGGGGCAACACTGAAGCTTTCTTT. The encoded protein is CASSPRAWGNTEAFF.

This clonotype has a handful of counts. The rearrangement uses TRBV2 and TRBJ2-3, with 8 nucleotides matching TRBD1. The CDR3 totals 14 residues. CDR1 is SNHLY, CDR2 FYNNEI, per germline. J lost 1 base, V lost 8 bases, and 5 bases had no gene match. CDR3 loop: CASGGQGRTDTQYF. In DNA form, the CDR3 reads TGTGCCAGCGGTGGACAGGGCCGCACAGATACGCAGTATTTT.

This chain joins TRBV5-1 and TRBJ2-1; 9 nucleotides align to TRBD2. Germline CDR1 and CDR2: SGHRS and YFSETQ. With 5 bases clipped from V and 5 bases from J, the junction kept 5 bases outside the gene matches. The length of the CDR3 is 14 residues. CDR3: CASSFSGGHNEQFF. In nucleotides, the CDR3 is TGCGCCAGCAGTTTTAGCGGGGGCCACAATGAGCAGTTCTTC.

A few counts support this clonotype. The V gene is TRBV7-9, the J gene TRBJ1-6; D not resolved. The V end lost 8 bases, the J end lost 10 bases, and 21 bases lay between the germline ends. CDR1 SEHNR and CDR2 FQNEAQ come from the germline V gene (reference sequence). There are 15 residues in the CDR3. The CDR3 coding sequence is TGTGCCAGCGGAGATCCGGGATCCGATGCGTCACCCCTCCACTTT. Protein sequence: CASGDPGSDASPLHF.

This chain connects TRBV12-3 or TRBV12-4 to TRBJ2-1, with D possibly TRBD2 on 6 matching bases. The V and J ends lost 5 bases and 14 bases respectively, with 13 bases between them. There are 11 residues in the CDR3. This chain's CDR3 is CASSLGLKEFF. Here the CDR3 DNA reads TGTGCCAGCAGTCTGGGACTCAAGGAGTTCTTC.

A few counts support this clonotype. The chain couples TRBV6-5 to TRBJ2-5; D remains unclear. This CDR3 comprises 17 residues. Per the germline V gene, CDR1 is MNHEY and CDR2 is SVGAGI. With 0 bases removed from V and 0 bases from J, the gap between germline ends came to 14 bases. The CDR3 nucleotides are TGTGCCAGCAGTTACTCGATTGCGAACCCGTACCAAGAGACCCAGTACTTC. Translation: CASSYSIANPYQETQYF.

The chain carries TRBV6-5 and TRBJ1-2; D is unresolved. Trimming took off 0 bases at V and 0 bases at J, with 23 bases between the two ends. CDR3 length: 20 residues. Germline-derived CDR1 and CDR2 are MNHEY and SVGAGI. The CDR3 DNA reads TGTGCCAGCAGTTACTCTGCCCCCATGTCAGCGCAGGCTACTAACTATGGCTACACCTTC. Residues: CASSYSAPMSAQATNYGYTF.

The chain couples TRBV5-1 to TRBJ2-7, with 7 nucleotides matching TRBD2. The ends lost 2 bases at V and 0 bases at J; junction bases unmatched: 5. This CDR3 has 15 amino acids. Germline loops: CDR1 SGHRS, CDR2 YFSETQ. DNA of the CDR3: TGCGCCAGCAGCTTACTAGCGTCCAGCTCCTACGAGCAGTACTTC. It yields the protein CASSLLASSSYEQYF. Variable domain in full (rest from reference TRBV5-1 and TRBJ2-7): KAGVTQTPRYLIKTRGQQVTLSCSPISGHRSVSWYQQTPGQGLQFLFEYFSETQRNKGNFPGRFSGRQFSNSRSEMNVSTLELGDSALYLCASSLLASSSYEQYFGPGTRLTVT.

This clonotype has only a few counts. The genes are TRBV29-1 and TRBJ2-7; D gene uncertain. Germline CDR1 is SQVTM and CDR2 is ANQGSEA. V was shortened by 4 bases and J by 0 bases, with 10 bases between the two germline ends. The CDR3 has 13 residues. The CDR3 here is CSVVDGSSYEQYF. CDR3 DNA sequence: TGCAGCGTTGTCGACGGAAGCTCCTACGAGCAGTACTTC.